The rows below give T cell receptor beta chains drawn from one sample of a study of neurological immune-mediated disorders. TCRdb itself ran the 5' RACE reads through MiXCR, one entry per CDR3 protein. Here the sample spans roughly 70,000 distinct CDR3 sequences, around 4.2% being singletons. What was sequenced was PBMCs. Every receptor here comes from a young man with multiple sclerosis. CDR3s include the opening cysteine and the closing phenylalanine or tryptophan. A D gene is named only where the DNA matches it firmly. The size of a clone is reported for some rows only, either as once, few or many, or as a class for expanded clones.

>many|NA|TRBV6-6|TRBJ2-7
TGTGCCAGCAGTGCGGGGTTACCCTACGAGCAGTACTTC
CASSAGLPYEQYF
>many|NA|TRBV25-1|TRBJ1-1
TGTGCCAGCAGTGTCACAGGGATGAACACTGAAGCTTTCTTT
CASSVTGMNTEAFF
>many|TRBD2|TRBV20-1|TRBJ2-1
TGCAGTGCTAGACACGCTCTAATAGCGGGGGCCTCTGTGGAGCAGTTCTTC
CSARHALIAGASVEQFF
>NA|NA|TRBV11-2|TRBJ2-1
TGTGCCAGCAGCCCGGGTTGGTTGGGTGAGCAGTTCTTC
CASSPGWLGEQFF
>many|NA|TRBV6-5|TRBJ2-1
TGTGCCAGCAGTCGTGAGGGCTCCTACAATGAGCAGTTCTTC
CASSREGSYNEQFF
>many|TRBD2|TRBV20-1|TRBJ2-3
TGCAGTGCCCCGCCTAGACTAGCGGGGGCGGAAGATACGCAGTATTTT
CSAPPRLAGAEDTQYF
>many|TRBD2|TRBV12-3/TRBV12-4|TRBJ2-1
TGTGCCAGCGGTGCTAGCGGCTCCTACAATGAGCAGTTCTTC
CASGASGSYNEQFF
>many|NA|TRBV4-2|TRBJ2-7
TGTGCCAGCAGCCAAGATCTGGTAGGGTCCGAGCAGTACTTC
CASSQDLVGSEQYF
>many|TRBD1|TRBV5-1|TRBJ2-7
TGCGCCAGCAGCCCGGACAGGGGGCTCGAGCAGTACTTC
CASSPDRGLEQYF
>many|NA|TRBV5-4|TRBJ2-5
TGTGCCAGCAGCTTGAGCCAGCGGGAGACCCAGTACTTC
CASSLSQRETQYF
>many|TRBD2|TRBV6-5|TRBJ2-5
TGTGCCAGCAGATTCACCGGGACTAGCGGCCAAGAGACCCAGTACTTC
CASRFTGTSGQETQYF
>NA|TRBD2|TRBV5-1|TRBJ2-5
TGCGCCAGCACTCCGAGCGGGAAAGAGACCCAGTACTTC
CASTPSGKETQYF
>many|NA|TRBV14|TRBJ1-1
TGTGCCAGCAGCCAAGGGACAGAAAACACTGAAGCTTTCTTT
CASSQGTENTEAFF
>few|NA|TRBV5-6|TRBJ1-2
TGTGCCAGCAGCTTGAGAAAGGGAAGCTATGGCTACACCTTC
CASSLRKGSYGYTF
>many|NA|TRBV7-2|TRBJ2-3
TGTGCCAGCAGCTTAGCGGCAGGGGGCACAGATACGCAGTATTTT
CASSLAAGGTDTQYF
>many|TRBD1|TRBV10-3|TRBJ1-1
TGTGCCATCAGTCGGGACAGAACGAACACTGAAGCTTTCTTT
CAISRDRTNTEAFF
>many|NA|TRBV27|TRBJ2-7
TGTGCCAGCCGGAGCTACCCTCAGCTGACGGACGAGCAGTACTTC
CASRSYPQLTDEQYF
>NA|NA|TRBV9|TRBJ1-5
TGTGCCAGCAGCGCTGGGGGGGCTGACAATCAGCCCCAGCATTTT
CASSAGGADNQPQHF
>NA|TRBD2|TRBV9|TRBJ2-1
TGTGCCAGCAGCGCTACTAGCGGGACCTACAATGAGCAGTTCTTC
CASSATSGTYNEQFF
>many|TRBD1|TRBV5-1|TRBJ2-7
TGCGCCAGCAGCTTGGCAGACAGGGGGCGTGAGCAGTACTTC
CASSLADRGREQYF
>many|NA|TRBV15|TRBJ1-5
TGTGCCACCAGCAGAGATTTAGGCGTCAATCAGCCCCAGCATTTT
CATSRDLGVNQPQHF
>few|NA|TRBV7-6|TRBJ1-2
TGTGCCAGCAGCTCGATTAGTGCAGGCCTCTATGGCTACACCTTC
CASSSISAGLYGYTF
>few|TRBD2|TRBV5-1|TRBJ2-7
TGCGCCAGCAGCACCGGGACTAGCGGGGCCGAGCAGTACTTC
CASSTGTSGAEQYF
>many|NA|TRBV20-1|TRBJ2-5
TGCAGTGCTAGGGCCATGTCCGGAGAGACCCAGTACTTC
CSARAMSGETQYF
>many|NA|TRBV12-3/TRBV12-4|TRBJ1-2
TGTGCCAGCAGTTTTAGAGTTTCTACGGAATATGGCTACACCTTC
CASSFRVSTEYGYTF
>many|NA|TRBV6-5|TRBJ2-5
TGTGCCAGCAGTCGGACATCCGGGGAGACCCAGTACTTC
CASSRTSGETQYF
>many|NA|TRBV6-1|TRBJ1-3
TGTGCCAGCAGTGAAGCCGGGACAGGAAACACCATATATTTT
CASSEAGTGNTIYF
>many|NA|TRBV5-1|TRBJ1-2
TGCGCCAGCAGCTTGTACGCGGCCAGTGAAAACTATGGCTACACCTTC
CASSLYAASENYGYTF
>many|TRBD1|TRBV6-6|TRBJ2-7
TGTGCCAGCAGTTACTGGGACAGCTACGAGCAGTACTTC
CASSYWDSYEQYF
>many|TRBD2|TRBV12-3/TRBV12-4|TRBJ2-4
TGTGCCAGCAGTTCTCGAGCGGGGCTAGCCAAAAACATTCAGTACTTC
CASSSRAGLAKNIQYF
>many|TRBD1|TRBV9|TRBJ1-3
TGTGCCAGCAGCGTGGGGGACAGATACTCTGGAAACACCATATATTTT
CASSVGDRYSGNTIYF
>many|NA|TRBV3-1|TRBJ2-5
TGTGCCAGCAGCCATGGGGCCAGTCAAGAGACCCAGTACTTC
CASSHGASQETQYF
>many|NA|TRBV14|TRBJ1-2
TGTGCCAGCAGCCAGACACTAAGGTGGGGCTGGAGCTACACCTTC
CASSQTLRWGWSYTF
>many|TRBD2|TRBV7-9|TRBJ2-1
TGTGCCAGCAGCTTAGAATCCGCGGGGGCCTACAATGAGCAGTTCTTC
CASSLESAGAYNEQFF
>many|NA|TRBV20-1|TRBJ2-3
TGCAGTGCTAGCTCCGGTGCAGGCACAGATACGCAGTATTTT
CSASSGAGTDTQYF
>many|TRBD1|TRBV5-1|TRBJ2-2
TGCGCCAGCAGCCTACCCGACAGGGGAGGTATGGAGAACACCGGGGAGCTGTTTTTT
CASSLPDRGGMENTGELFF
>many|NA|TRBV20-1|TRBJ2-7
TGCAGTGCTAGAAGTCTATCCAGGGGATCCTACGAGCAGTACTTC
CSARSLSRGSYEQYF
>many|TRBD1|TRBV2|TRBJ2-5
TGTGCCAGCAGTCCGGGACAGGAGGACCAGGAGACCCAGTACTTC
CASSPGQEDQETQYF
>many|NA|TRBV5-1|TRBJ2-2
TGCGCCAGCAGCTTGGGGGGCTCTGTTCTTCGGGACACCGGGGAGCTGTTTTTT
CASSLGGSVLRDTGELFF
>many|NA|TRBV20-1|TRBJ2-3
TGCAGTGCTAGATCCCTCCCTGGGGGGGGCCTTACAGATACGCAGTATTTT
CSARSLPGGGLTDTQYF
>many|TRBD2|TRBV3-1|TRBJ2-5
TGTGCCAGCAGCCAAGGGACTAGCGGGGGGGAGACCCAGTACTTC
CASSQGTSGGETQYF
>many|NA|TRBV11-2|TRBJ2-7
TGTGCCAGCAGCTTAACGGAGGGATACGAGCAGTACTTC
CASSLTEGYEQYF
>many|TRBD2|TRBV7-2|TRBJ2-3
TGTGCCAGCAGCTTCCAGCGGGGGGGCGCAGATACGCAGTATTTT
CASSFQRGGADTQYF
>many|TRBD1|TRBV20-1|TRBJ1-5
TGCAGTGCCAAGACAGGGGCAAATCAGCCCCAGCATTTT
CSAKTGANQPQHF
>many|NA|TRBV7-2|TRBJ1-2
TGTGCCAGCAGCTTAAATTTACAGGGAGGTGGCTACACCTTC
CASSLNLQGGGYTF
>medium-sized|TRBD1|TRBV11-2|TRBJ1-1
TGTGCCAGCAGCGACCGGACAGGGGGCTTCGGGAACACTGAAGCTTTCTTT
CASSDRTGGFGNTEAFF
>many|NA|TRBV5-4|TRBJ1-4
TGTGCCAGCAGCTTGCTCGGGGGCGGGAATGAAAAACTGTTTTTT
CASSLLGGGNEKLFF
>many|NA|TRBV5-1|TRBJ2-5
TGCGCCAGCAGCACCGGACAGCGAGAGACCCAGTACTTC
CASSTGQRETQYF
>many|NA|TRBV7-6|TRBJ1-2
TGTGCCAGCAGCCCCTACGGTCCAGGGTCATATGGCTACACCTTC
CASSPYGPGSYGYTF
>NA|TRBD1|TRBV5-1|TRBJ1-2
TGCGCCAGCAGCTCTCGGGGGACAGGGAATGGCTACACCTTC
CASSSRGTGNGYTF
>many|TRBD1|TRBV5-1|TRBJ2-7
TGCGCCAGCAGCCCGACGGACAGGGACTACGAGCAGTACTTC
CASSPTDRDYEQYF
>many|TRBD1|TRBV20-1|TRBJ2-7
TGCAGTGCTGCCGGGACAGGCCACTTGGAGCAGTACTTC
CSAAGTGHLEQYF
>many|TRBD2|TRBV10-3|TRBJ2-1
TGTGCCATCAGTGAGGCCACGACTAGCGGGGGGCTTTCCTACAATGAGCAGTTCTTC
CAISEATTSGGLSYNEQFF
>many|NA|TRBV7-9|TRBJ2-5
TGTGCCAGCACCCCTCCGGGGACCTCAGTAGAGACCCAGTACTTC
CASTPPGTSVETQYF
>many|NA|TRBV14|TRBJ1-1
TGTGCCAGCAGCCGAGGGGCAGGGAGCGAAGCTTTCTTT
CASSRGAGSEAFF